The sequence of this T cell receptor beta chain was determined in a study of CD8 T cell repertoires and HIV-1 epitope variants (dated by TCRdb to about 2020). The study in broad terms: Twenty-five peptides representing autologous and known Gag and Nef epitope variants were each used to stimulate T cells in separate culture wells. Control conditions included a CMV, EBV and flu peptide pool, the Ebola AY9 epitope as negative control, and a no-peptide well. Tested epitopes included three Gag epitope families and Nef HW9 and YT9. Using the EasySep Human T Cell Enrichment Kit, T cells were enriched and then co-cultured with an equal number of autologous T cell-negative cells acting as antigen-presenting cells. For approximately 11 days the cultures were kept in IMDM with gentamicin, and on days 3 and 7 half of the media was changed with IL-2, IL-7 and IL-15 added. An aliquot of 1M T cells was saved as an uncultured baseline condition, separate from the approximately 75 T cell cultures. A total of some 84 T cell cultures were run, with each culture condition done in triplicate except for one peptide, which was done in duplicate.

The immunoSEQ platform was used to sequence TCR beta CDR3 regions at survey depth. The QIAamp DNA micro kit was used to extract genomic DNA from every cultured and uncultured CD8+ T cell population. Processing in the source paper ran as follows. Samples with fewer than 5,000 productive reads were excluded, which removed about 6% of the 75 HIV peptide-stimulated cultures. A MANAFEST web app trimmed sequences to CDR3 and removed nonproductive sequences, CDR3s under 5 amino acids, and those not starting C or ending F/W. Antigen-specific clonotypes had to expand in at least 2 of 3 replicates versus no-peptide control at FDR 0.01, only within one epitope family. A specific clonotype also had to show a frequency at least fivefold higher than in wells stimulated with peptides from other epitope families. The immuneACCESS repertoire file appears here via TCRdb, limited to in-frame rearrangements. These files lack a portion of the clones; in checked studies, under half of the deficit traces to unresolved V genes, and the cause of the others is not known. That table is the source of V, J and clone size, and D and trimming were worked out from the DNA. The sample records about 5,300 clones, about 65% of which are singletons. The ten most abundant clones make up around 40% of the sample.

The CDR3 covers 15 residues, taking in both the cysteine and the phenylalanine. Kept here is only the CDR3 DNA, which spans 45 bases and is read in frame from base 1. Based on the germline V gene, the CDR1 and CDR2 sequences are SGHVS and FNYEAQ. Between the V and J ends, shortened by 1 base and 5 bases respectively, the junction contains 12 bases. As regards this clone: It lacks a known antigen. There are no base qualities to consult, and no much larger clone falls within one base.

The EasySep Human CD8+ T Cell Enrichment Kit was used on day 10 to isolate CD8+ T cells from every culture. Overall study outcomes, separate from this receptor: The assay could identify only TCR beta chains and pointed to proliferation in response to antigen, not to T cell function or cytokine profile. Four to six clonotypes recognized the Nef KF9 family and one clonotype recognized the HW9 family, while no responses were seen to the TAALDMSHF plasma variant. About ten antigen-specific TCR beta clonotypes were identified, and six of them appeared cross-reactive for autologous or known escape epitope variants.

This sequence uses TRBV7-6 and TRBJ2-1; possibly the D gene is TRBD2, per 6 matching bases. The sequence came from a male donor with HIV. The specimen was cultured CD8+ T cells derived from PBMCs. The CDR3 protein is CASSLGGANHNEQFF. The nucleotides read TGTGCCAGCAGCTTAGGCGGGGCTAATCACAATGAGCAGTTCTTC.